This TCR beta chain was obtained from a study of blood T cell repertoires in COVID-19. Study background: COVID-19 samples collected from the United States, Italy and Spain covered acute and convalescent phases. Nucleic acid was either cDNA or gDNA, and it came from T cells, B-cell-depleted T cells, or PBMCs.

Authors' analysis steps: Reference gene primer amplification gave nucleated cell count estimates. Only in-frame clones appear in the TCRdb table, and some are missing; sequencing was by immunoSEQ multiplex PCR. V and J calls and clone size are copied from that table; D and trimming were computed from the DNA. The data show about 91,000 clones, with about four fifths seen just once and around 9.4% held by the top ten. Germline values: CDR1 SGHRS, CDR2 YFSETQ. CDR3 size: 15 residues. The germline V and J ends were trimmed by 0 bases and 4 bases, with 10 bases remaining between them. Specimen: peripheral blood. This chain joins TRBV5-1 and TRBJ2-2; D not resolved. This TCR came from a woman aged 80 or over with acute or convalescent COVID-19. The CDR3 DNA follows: TGCGCCAGCAGCTTGGGCTCCTCGGGCACCGGGGAGCTGTTTTTT. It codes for CASSLGSSGTGELFF.